The sequence of this T cell receptor beta chain was determined in a study of patients and donors after allogeneic stem cell transplantation. Germline V gives CDR1 SGHRS, CDR2 YFSETQ. V dropped 2 bases and J dropped 0; count of bases not matched to a gene: 7. The CDR3 runs to 16 residues. TCRdb called the RT-PCR reads again in MiXCR, with one record for every CDR3 protein. The sample holds about a million distinct CDR3 sequences; roughly 18% are singletons and the top ten take around 6%. The source is a human donor who was either an allogeneic HSCT recipient or a stem cell or donor lymphocyte infusion donor (not recorded which). It is not recorded whose cells these are; they may come from a transplant donor. Material: blood, either unsorted or a sorted T cell fraction (not recorded which). The rearrangement links TRBV5-1 to TRBJ2-5; 7 nucleotides line up with TRBD2. CDR3 region: CASSLIRSGNQETQYF. CDR3 bases: TGCGCCAGCAGCTTAATCCGGAGCGGGAACCAAGAGACCCAGTACTTC.